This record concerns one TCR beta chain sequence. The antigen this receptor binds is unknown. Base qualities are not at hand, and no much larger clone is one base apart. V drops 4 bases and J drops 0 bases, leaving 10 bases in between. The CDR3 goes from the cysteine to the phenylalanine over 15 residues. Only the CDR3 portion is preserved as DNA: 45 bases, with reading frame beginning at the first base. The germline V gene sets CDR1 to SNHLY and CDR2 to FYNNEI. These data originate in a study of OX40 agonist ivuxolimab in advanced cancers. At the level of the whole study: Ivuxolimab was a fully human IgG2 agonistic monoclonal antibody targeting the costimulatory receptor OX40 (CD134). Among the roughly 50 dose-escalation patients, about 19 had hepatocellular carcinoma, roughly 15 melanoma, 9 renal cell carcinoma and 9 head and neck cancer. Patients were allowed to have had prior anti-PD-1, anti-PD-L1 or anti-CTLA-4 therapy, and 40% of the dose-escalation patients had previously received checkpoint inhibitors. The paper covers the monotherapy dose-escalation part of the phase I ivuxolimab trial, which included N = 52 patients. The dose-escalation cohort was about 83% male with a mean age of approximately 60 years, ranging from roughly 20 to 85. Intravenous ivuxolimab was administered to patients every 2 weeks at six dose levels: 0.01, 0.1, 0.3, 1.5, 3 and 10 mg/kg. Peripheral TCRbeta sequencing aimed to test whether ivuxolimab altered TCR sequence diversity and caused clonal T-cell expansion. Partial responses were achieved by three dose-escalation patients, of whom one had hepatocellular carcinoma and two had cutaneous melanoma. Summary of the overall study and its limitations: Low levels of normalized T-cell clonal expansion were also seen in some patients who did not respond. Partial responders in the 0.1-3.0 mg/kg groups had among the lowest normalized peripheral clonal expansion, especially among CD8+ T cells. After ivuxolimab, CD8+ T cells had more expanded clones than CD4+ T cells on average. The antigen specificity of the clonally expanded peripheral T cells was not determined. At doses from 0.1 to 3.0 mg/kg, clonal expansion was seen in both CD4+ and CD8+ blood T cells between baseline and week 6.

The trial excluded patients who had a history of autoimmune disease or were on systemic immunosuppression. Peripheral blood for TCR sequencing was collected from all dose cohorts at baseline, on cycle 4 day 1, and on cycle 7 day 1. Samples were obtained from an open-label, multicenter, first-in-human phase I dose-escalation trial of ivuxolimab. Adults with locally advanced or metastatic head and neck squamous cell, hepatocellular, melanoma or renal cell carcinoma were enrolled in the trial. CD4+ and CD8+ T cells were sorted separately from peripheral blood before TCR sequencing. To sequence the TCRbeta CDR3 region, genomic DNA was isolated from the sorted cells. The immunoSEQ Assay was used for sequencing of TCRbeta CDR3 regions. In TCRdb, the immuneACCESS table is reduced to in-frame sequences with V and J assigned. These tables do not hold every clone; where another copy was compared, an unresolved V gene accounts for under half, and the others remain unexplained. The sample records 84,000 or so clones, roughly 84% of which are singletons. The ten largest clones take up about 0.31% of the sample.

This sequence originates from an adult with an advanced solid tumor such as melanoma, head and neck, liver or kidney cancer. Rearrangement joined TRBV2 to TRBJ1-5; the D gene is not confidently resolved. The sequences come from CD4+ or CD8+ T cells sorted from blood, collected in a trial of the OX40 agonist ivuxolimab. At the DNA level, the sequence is TGTGCCAGCAGTGTCGCCCAATATAGCAATCAGCCCCAGCATTTT. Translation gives CASSVAQYSNQPQHF. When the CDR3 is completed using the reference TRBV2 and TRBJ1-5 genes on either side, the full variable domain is EPEVTQTPSHQVTQMGQEVILRCVPISNHLYFYWYRQILGQKVEFLVSFYNNEISEKSEIFDDQFSVERPDGSNFTLKIRSTKLEDSAMYFCASSVAQYSNQPQHFGDGTRLSIL.